This is a list of T cell receptor beta chains from one sample in a study of preoperative IRX-2 immunotherapy in early breast cancer. Data came from immunoSEQ multiplex PCR; TCRdb stores just in-frame clones and leaves some out. The table lists roughly 30,000 clones, about 79% of them singletons. This specimen was acquired from a patient treated with IRX-2 immunotherapy. The receptors were gathered from a human donor with breast cancer. The CDR3 runs from the conserved cysteine through the conserved F or W. A D gene is named only where the DNA matches it firmly. Expanded clones are given a class, and other clones once, few, many or no size at all.

abundance	d_gene	v_gene	j_gene	CDR3nt	CDR3aa
-	-	TRBV18	TRBJ1-5	TGTGCCAGCTCAGCGGACAGCAATCAGCCCCAGCATTTT	CASSADSNQPQHF
-	TRBD1	TRBV28	TRBJ1-2	TGTGCCAGCACAAACGCGGGACAGAACTATGGCTACACCTTC	CASTNAGQNYGYTF
-	TRBD2	TRBV15	TRBJ2-1	TGTGCCACCAGCAGTCTGAGCGGGGCGTTCAATGAGCAGTTCTTC	CATSSLSGAFNEQFF
once	-	TRBV18	TRBJ1-2	TGTGCCAGCTCACCGAGGGCGTACTATGGCTACACCTTC	CASSPRAYYGYTF
few	TRBD2	TRBV11-3	TRBJ2-1	TGTGCCAGCAGCCTAAGCGGGGGCCCTTACAATGAGCAGTTCTTC	CASSLSGGPYNEQFF
once	TRBD2	TRBV15	TRBJ2-7	TGTGCCACCAGCAGAGGTCCCGGGACTAGCTCCTACGAGCAGTACTTC	CATSRGPGTSSYEQYF
-	-	TRBV6-8	TRBJ1-1	TGTGCCAGCAGTTTACTCACGACAGGCAAAGCTTTCTTT	CASSLLTTGKAFF
medium-sized	TRBD1	TRBV6-8	TRBJ1-2	TGTGCCAGCAGTTGGGACAGGGATAACTATGGCTACACCTTC	CASSWDRDNYGYTF
-	-	TRBV11-3	TRBJ1-2	TGTGCCAGCAGCCAAGCGGGGAGTAACTATGGCTACACCTTC	CASSQAGSNYGYTF
-	-	TRBV11-3	TRBJ2-3	TGTGCCAGCAGCTTACCCGGATCCACAGATACGCAGTATTTT	CASSLPGSTDTQYF
-	TRBD1	TRBV6-8	TRBJ1-4	TGTGCCAGCCTCCGGTCAGGGGGGAGTAATGAAAAACTGTTTTTT	CASLRSGGSNEKLFF
-	TRBD1	TRBV18	TRBJ1-2	TGTGCCAGCTCACCCTTCGGTGGGACAGGGGGCGCAAGCTACACCTTC	CASSPFGGTGGASYTF
-	TRBD1	TRBV28	TRBJ2-7	TGTGCCAGCAGTCCCGGGACAGGGCGGGACGAGCAGTACTTC	CASSPGTGRDEQYF
-	-	TRBV7-7	TRBJ2-3	TGTGCCAGCAGCTTGGAAGCAGCCACAGATACGCAGTATTTT	CASSLEAATDTQYF
once	-	TRBV6-8	TRBJ2-7	TGTGCCAGCAGTTACTTTAACTACGAGCAGTACTTC	CASSYFNYEQYF
-	-	TRBV5-1	TRBJ1-5	TGCGCCAGCAGCTTGGAATCAGGCAATCAGCCCCAGCATTTT	CASSLESGNQPQHF
-	-	TRBV18	TRBJ1-1	TGTGCCAGCTCACCCTTCGAGATCACCGAGGATTCTGAAGCTTTCTTT	CASSPFEITEDSEAFF
-	TRBD1	TRBV7-7	TRBJ2-5	TGTGCCAGCAGCCCGACAGGGGGGGAAGAGACCCAGTACTTC	CASSPTGGEETQYF
-	TRBD1	TRBV14	TRBJ1-2	TGTGCCAGCAGCCCCTTGGTTGGACAGGGGAGTGGCTACACCTTC	CASSPLVGQGSGYTF
-	-	TRBV11-3	TRBJ2-1	TGTGCCAGCAGCAGGCGCGCGCAGGATACCTACAATGAGCAGTTCTTC	CASSRRAQDTYNEQFF
-	TRBD2	TRBV6-8	TRBJ2-7	TGTGCCAGCAAAGTAGCGGGGAGCGAGCAGTACTTC	CASKVAGSEQYF
-	-	TRBV6-8	TRBJ2-7	TGTGCCAGCAGTTATGATTCCAGCGACCCCTACGAGCAGTACTTC	CASSYDSSDPYEQYF
once	-	TRBV11-3	TRBJ1-1	TGTGCCAGCAGCCCATATAACAGGGACGGGACTGAAGCTTTCTTT	CASSPYNRDGTEAFF
-	-	TRBV6-8	TRBJ1-5	TGTGCCAGCAGTTCCGAGGGGCCACTTAATCAGCCCCAGCATTTT	CASSSEGPLNQPQHF
few	-	TRBV6-8	TRBJ2-2	TGTGCCAGCACCCGGACAGCGAACACCGGGGAGCTGTTTTTT	CASTRTANTGELFF
-	-	TRBV6-8	TRBJ2-1	TGTGCCAGCACCAAAGGGAGGGACAGGCCAGTAAATGAGCAGTTCTTC	CASTKGRDRPVNEQFF
once	TRBD2	TRBV27	TRBJ2-7	TGTGCCAGCAGTTCGACTAGCGGGGGGCCTCGGGAGCAGTACTTC	CASSSTSGGPREQYF
-	TRBD2	TRBV6-8	TRBJ2-2	TGTGCCAGCACCCTAGCGGGAGTGAGCACCGGGGAGCTGTTTTTT	CASTLAGVSTGELFF
-	-	TRBV28	TRBJ1-4	TGTGCCAGCACCATAACGGATTTCCCGGAAAAACTGTTTTTT	CASTITDFPEKLFF
-	-	TRBV6-8	TRBJ2-1	TGTGCCAGCAATAGAGACAAGTACAATGAGCAGTTCTTC	CASNRDKYNEQFF
-	-	TRBV5-1	TRBJ1-4	TGCGCCAGCAGACGGCAGGGGCAAGGAGGGAATGAAAAACTGTTTTTT	CASRRQGQGGNEKLFF
few	TRBD1	TRBV11-3	TRBJ2-7	TGTGCCAGCAGCTTAAGAGCAACAGGGGCCTACGAGCAGTACTTC	CASSLRATGAYEQYF
-	TRBD1	TRBV6-8	TRBJ2-7	TGTGCCAGCAGTTCCGGGACAGGGGGCTGGGAGCAGTACTTC	CASSSGTGGWEQYF
-	-	TRBV5-1	TRBJ1-1	TGCGCCAGCAGCCCGGTGGGGGGGGGCAACACTGAAGCTTTCTTT	CASSPVGGGNTEAFF
-	TRBD1	TRBV7-1	TRBJ2-7	TGTGCCAGCAGCTTAGGGACAGGTCCTCTCAGGGAGCAGTACTTC	CASSLGTGPLREQYF
-	-	TRBV19	TRBJ2-2	TGTGCCAGTAGTATCAGGGGCACCGGGGAGCTGTTTTTT	CASSIRGTGELFF
-	-	TRBV11-3	TRBJ2-7	TGTGCCAGCAGCTTAGGTTGGGATTCCTACGAGCAGTACTTC	CASSLGWDSYEQYF
few	-	TRBV11-3	TRBJ1-6	TGTGCCAGCAGCTTCCCCGAAACCCCCTATAATTCACCCCTCCACTTT	CASSFPETPYNSPLHF
few	-	TRBV28	TRBJ1-6	TGTGCCAGCAGTCCTACAGGGCGGTCATATCGATCACCCCTCCACTTT	CASSPTGRSYRSPLHF
once	-	TRBV6-8	TRBJ2-2	TGTGCCAGCAGTTACCATAGGGCGAACACCGGGGAGCTGTTTTTT	CASSYHRANTGELFF